The 15 T cell receptor beta chains reported below all come from one sample, sequenced in a study of technical replicates of blood from a few donors. Generated by immunoSEQ multiplex PCR, the TCRdb table keeps only in-frame clones and is missing some. The sample has about 76,000 clones, more than 85% seen once. Sequenced sample: T cells isolated from PBMCs. The receptors come from a human donor in good health.

The table lists this clone with a few counts. The CDR3 DNA is TGTGCCAGCAGTCATGACAGGGAGGCGACTGAAGCTTTCTTT. Encoded protein: CASSHDREATEAFF. The V gene is TRBV27, the J gene TRBJ1-1; 7 bases map to TRBD1. CDR3 size: 14 residues. From germline, CDR1 is MNHEY and CDR2 SMNVEV (reference sequence). V lost 5 bases, J lost 5 bases, and 8 bases stayed unmatched.

The chain is built from TRBV7-3 and TRBJ1-2; 7 bases agree with TRBD1. Germline trimming cut 9 bases from V and 2 bases from J; bases unmatched to any gene: 6. CDR1 and CDR2 (germline): SGHTA, FQGTGA. The CDR3 extends over 13 amino acids. In DNA form, the CDR3 reads TGTGCCAGTTCTATGGGACAGAACTATGGCTACACCTTC. This codes for CASSMGQNYGYTF.

The gene calls are TRBV14 and TRBJ1-6, with TRBD1 identical over 8 bases. V lost 0 bases to trimming and J lost 12 bases; unmatched junction nucleotides: 4. The CDR3 is 14 residues long. Germline V gives CDR1 SGHDN, CDR2 FVKESK. CDR3: CASSQDGQGKPLHF. CDR3 nucleotide sequence: TGTGCCAGCAGCCAAGATGGACAGGGTAAACCCCTCCACTTT.

The gene calls are TRBV5-4 and TRBJ2-7; 8 bases map to TRBD1. V shed 3 bases and J 4 bases; nucleotides not matched to a gene: 6. The CDR3 extends over 14 amino acids. CDR1 is SGHNT, CDR2 YYREEE, per germline (reference sequence). CDR3 sequence reads: CASSSTGEYYEQYF. The DNA of the CDR3 is TGTGCCAGCAGCTCGACAGGGGAGTATTACGAGCAGTACTTC. The full variable domain, completed using reference TRBV5-4 and TRBJ2-7, is ETGVTQSPTHLIKTRGQQVTLRCSSQSGHNTVSWYQQALGQGPQFIFQYYREEENGRGNFPPRFSGLQFPNYSSELNVNALELDDSALYLCASSSTGEYYEQYFGPGTRLTVT.

The chain combines TRBV25-1 with TRBJ1-3; 10 nucleotides align to TRBD1. CDR1 is MGHDK, CDR2 SYGVNS, per germline. J lost 0 bases, V lost 4 bases, and 9 bases had no gene match. The CDR3 is 18 residues long. The chain's CDR3 is CASSGDRGPSFSGNTIYF. In DNA form, the CDR3 reads TGTGCCAGCAGTGGGGACAGGGGCCCCTCTTTCTCTGGAAACACCATATATTTT.

The chain joins TRBV9 to TRBJ1-2; TRBD1 agrees at 7 bases. Germline V lookup: CDR1 SGDLS, CDR2 YYNGEE. The V segment lost 2 bases and the J segment 2 bases; nucleotides outside the gene matches: 6. The CDR3 spans 15 residues. The CDR3 spells CASSVGQLINYGYTF. Written as DNA, the CDR3 is TGTGCCAGCAGCGTGGGACAGCTAATAAACTATGGCTACACCTTC.

This clone showed up just a few times. The chain recombines TRBV29-1 with TRBJ1-1; TRBD1 is a possible D gene (5 bases). The CDR3 has 12 residues. V lost 4 bases, J lost 0 bases, and 6 bases lay in between. Germline V CDR1 and CDR2: SQVTM, ANQGSEA. CDR3 coding DNA: TGCAGCGTTGCAGGGCTGAACACTGAAGCTTTCTTT. Amino acids: CSVAGLNTEAFF. Based on the CDR3 plus reference TRBV29-1 and TRBJ1-1, the full variable domain is SAVISQKPSRDICQRGTSLTIQCQVDSQVTMMFWYRQQPGQSLTLIATANQGSEATYESGFVIDKFPISRPNLTFSTLTVSNMSPEDSSIYLCSVAGLNTEAFFGQGTRLTVV.

The rearrangement joins TRBV27 to TRBJ2-7; D gene uncertain. V lost 5 bases and J lost 2, with 16 bases in between. The length of the CDR3 is 15 residues. CDR1 is MNHEY and CDR2 is SMNVEV in the germline V gene (reference sequence). The chain's CDR3 is CASSVGYSSPYEQYF. The CDR3 DNA reads TGTGCCAGCAGTGTGGGCTACAGCAGCCCCTACGAGCAGTACTTC.

This chain uses TRBV2 with TRBJ2-7, with TRBD1 matching 10 bases. This CDR3 is built from 12 residues. The V gene end was trimmed by 6 bases and the J gene end by 6 bases; junction bases not matched to a gene: 2. CDR1 and CDR2 from the germline V gene are SNHLY and FYNNEI. The CDR3: CASSRQGAEQYF. The CDR3 DNA reads TGTGCCAGCAGCAGACAGGGGGCCGAGCAGTACTTC.

This clone was counted a single time. The V and J genes are TRBV7-9 and TRBJ2-3; tentative D call: TRBD2 (5 bases). This CDR3 comprises 15 residues. Trimming pared 1 base from V and 2 bases from J, leaving 10 bases between. Germline-derived CDR1 and CDR2 are SEHNR and FQNEAQ (reference sequence). CDR3 region: CASSLVGVNTDTQYF. CDR3 coding DNA: TGTGCCAGCAGCTTAGTGGGAGTTAACACAGATACGCAGTATTTT. Supplemented by reference TRBV7-9 and TRBJ2-3, the full variable domain reads DTGVSQNPRHKITKRGQNVTFRCDPISEHNRLYWYRQTLGQGPEFLTYFQNEAQLEKSRLLSDRFSAERPKGSFSTLEIQRTEQGDSAMYLCASSLVGVNTDTQYFGPGTRLTVL.

The CDR3 DNA reads TGTGCCAGCACCACCTTCAAAAGAGGTGAGGAGCCCCAGCATTTT. It is translated as CASTTFKRGEEPQHF. The genes are TRBV28 and TRBJ1-5; D gene ambiguous. Germline loops: CDR1 MDHEN, CDR2 SYDVKM. The V end lost 7 bases, the J end lost 8 bases, and 21 bases lay between the germline ends. The CDR3 runs 15 residues.

The sample holds one count of this clone. The chain couples TRBV27 to TRBJ2-7, with 7 bases fitting TRBD1. The germline CDR1 and CDR2 sequences are MNHEY and SMNVEV (reference sequence). V shed 6 bases, J shed 3 bases, and the junction held 8 bases outside the gene matches. The CDR3 loop spans 14 amino acids. The CDR3: CASRGDRSFYEQYF. The CDR3 coding sequence is TGTGCCAGCAGGGGGGACAGATCCTTCTACGAGCAGTACTTC.

The chain has TRBV4-1 and TRBJ2-2; weak D call: TRBD1 (5 bases). There are 18 residues in the CDR3. From germline, CDR1 is MGHRA and CDR2 YSYEKL. V lost 3 bases, J lost 2 bases, and 19 bases lay in between. CDR3 sequence reads: CASSQGPFQITNTGELFF. The CDR3 nucleotides read TGCGCCAGCAGCCAGGGGCCCTTCCAGATAACTAACACCGGGGAGCTGTTTTTT.

The chain joins TRBV10-3 to TRBJ2-2; 8 positions agree with TRBD1. Trimming took 5 bases from V and 3 from J; bases not matched to a gene: 2. The germline gives CDR1 ENHRY, CDR2 SYGVKD. The CDR3 totals 14 residues. CDR3 sequence (DNA): TGTGCCATCAGTTACAGGGGGGACACCGGGGAGCTGTTTTTT. Translated, it gives CAISYRGDTGELFF.

The CDR3 here is CASSEQGWYGGELFF. Here the CDR3 DNA reads TGTGCCAGCAGTGAACAGGGGTGGTATGGCGGGGAGCTGTTTTTT. This rearrangement joins TRBV25-1 to TRBJ2-2, with D perhaps matching TRBD1 (6 bases). The CDR3 is 15 residues long. V gave up 2 bases and J gave up 7 bases, with 14 bases separating them. CDR1 MGHDK and CDR2 SYGVNS come from the germline V gene.